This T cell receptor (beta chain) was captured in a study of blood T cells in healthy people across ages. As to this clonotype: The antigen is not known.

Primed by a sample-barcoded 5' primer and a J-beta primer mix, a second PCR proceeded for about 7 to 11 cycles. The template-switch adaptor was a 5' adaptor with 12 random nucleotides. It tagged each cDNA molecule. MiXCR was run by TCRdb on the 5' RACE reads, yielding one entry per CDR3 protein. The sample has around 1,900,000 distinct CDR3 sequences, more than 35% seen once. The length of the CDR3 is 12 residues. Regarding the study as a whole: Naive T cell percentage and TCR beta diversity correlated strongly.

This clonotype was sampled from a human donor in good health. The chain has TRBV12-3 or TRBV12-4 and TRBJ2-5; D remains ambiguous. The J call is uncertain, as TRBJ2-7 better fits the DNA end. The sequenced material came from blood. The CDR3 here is CASSPTNCEQYF. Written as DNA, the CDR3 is TGTGCCAGCAGTCCCACCAACTGCGAGCAGTACTTC.